The 14 T cell receptor beta chains below all came from one sample that was sequenced in a study of OX40 agonist ivuxolimab in advanced cancers. TCRdb keeps only in-frame clones here, not all; method: immunoSEQ multiplex PCR. The repertoire holds about 50,000 clones, around nine tenths seen once, with about 3.8% in the top ten. The sample consisted of CD4+ or CD8+ T cells sorted from blood, taken in a trial of the OX40 agonist ivuxolimab. The receptors here all came from an adult with an advanced solid tumor such as melanoma, head and neck, liver or kidney cancer.

V usage is TRBV12-5 and J usage is TRBJ2-7, with 11 positions matching TRBD2. This CDR3 region has 16 residues. The J segment lost 3 bases and the V segment lost 2 bases, leaving 6 bases of the junction unmatched. Germline CDR1 reads LGHNT; CDR2 reads FRNRAP. Here the CDR3 DNA reads TGTGCTAGTGGTTTGTCAATAGCGGGGGGGCTCTACGAGCAGTACTTC. Protein sequence: CASGLSIAGGLYEQYF.

Only a few counts were recorded for this clone. The chain couples TRBV19 to TRBJ1-5, with TRBD1 matching 9 bases. Germline V gives CDR1 LNHDA, CDR2 SQIVND (reference sequence). This CDR3 contains 16 residues. The J segment lost 3 bases and the V segment lost 6 bases, leaving 9 bases of the junction unmatched. The DNA for the CDR3 is TGTGCCAGTAGAAACCCGGGACAGGGCCTCAATCAGCCCCAGCATTTT. Encoded protein: CASRNPGQGLNQPQHF.

V and J are TRBV19 and TRBJ2-5, with TRBD2 matching over 10 bases. CDR3 length equals 14 residues. Looked up from germline, CDR1 is LNHDA and CDR2 is SQIVND (reference sequence). V dropped 8 bases and J dropped 3; count of bases not matched to a gene: 6. Written as DNA, the CDR3 is TGTGCCAGTGGGACCGGGACTAGCGAAGAGACCCAGTACTTC. Translated, it gives CASGTGTSEETQYF. Together with reference TRBV19 and TRBJ2-5, the CDR3 gives the full variable domain: DGGITQSPKYLFRKEGQNVTLSCEQNLNHDAMYWYRQDPGQGLRLIYYSQIVNDFQKGDIAEGYSVSREKKESFPLTVTSAQKNPTAFYLCASGTGTSEETQYFGPGTRLLVL.

This clone occurred a few times. The V and J genes are TRBV7-6 and TRBJ2-3; 7 nucleotides align to TRBD1. The germline V gene has CDR1 SGHVS and CDR2 FNYEAQ. Trimming removed 5 bases from V and 0 bases from J; junction bases left unmatched: 11. CDR3 length: 17 residues. CDR3 in DNA: TGTGCCAGCAGCATGCCTAAGGACAGGTCTAGCACAGATACGCAGTATTTT. Protein product: CASSMPKDRSSTDTQYF.

This clone was observed a few times. The V gene is TRBV27, the J gene TRBJ2-7; D unclear. The CDR3 is 12 amino acids. Trimming pared 9 bases from V and 0 bases from J, leaving 9 bases between. Germline CDR1 reads MNHEY; CDR2 reads SMNVEV (reference sequence). The DNA for the CDR3 is TGTGCCAGGACGGCCGGCTCCTACGAGCAGTACTTC. This sequence encodes CARTAGSYEQYF.

This rearrangement joins TRBV11-2 to TRBJ1-1; TRBD1 matches 9 bases. From germline, CDR1 is SGHAT and CDR2 FQNNGV. Trimming cost V 5 bases and J 5 bases; bases outside gene matches: 6. The length of the CDR3 is 14 residues. CDR3 DNA: TGTGCCAGCAGCCTCGACAGGGGGTATACTGAAGCTTTCTTT. Encoded protein: CASSLDRGYTEAFF.

This chain connects TRBV19 to TRBJ2-4, with D possibly being TRBD2 (6 bases). V shed 3 bases and J shed 3 bases, with 15 bases lying between them. This CDR3 has 16 residues. Germline lookup yields CDR1 LNHDA and CDR2 SQIVND (reference sequence). CDR3 coding DNA: TGTGCCAGTAGTATCCTTAGGGGAGGTGGCAAAAACATTCAGTACTTC. It is translated as CASSILRGGGKNIQYF.

J is TRBJ2-7 and V is TRBV9, with 7 nucleotides matching TRBD2. V was pared by 0 bases and J by 7 bases, with 7 bases of the junction left unmatched. The germline V gene has CDR1 SGDLS and CDR2 YYNGEE. The CDR3 runs to 14 residues. CDR3 protein: CASSVAGRAGEQYF. The CDR3 coding sequence is TGTGCCAGCAGCGTAGCGGGGAGGGCAGGGGAGCAGTACTTC.

The rearrangement uses TRBV5-4 and TRBJ2-1; D not resolved. V gave up 1 base and J gave up 6 bases, with 8 bases separating them. The CDR3 has 13 amino acids. The V gene's germline CDR1 is SGHNT and CDR2 YYREEE (reference sequence). DNA for the CDR3: TGTGCCAGCAGCTTGAAGCAGACCAATGAGCAGTTCTTC. It yields the protein CASSLKQTNEQFF.

The chain joins TRBV21-1 to TRBJ2-7; no check of the table's D call, TRBD2, against the DNA was made. TRBV21-1 is labeled a pseudogene. The CDR3 extends over 19 amino acids. The CDR3 sequence is CASSKDRLAGGPLNYEQYF. DNA for the CDR3: TGTGCCAGCAGCAAAGATCGGCTAGCGGGAGGGCCTTTGAACTACGAGCAGTACTTC.

This chain joins TRBV7-3 and TRBJ2-1, with D possibly TRBD2 on 5 matching bases. Trimming took 5 bases from V and 0 from J, leaving 11 bases between them. Germline CDR1 SGHTA, CDR2 FQGTGA. The length of the CDR3 is 15 residues. CDR3 DNA: TGTGCCAGCAGCCAAAGCGGAGGCTCCTACAATGAGCAGTTCTTC. Translated, it gives CASSQSGGSYNEQFF.

Points on this clone: At the DNA level, this CDR3 is encoded by other sequences in the same sample as well. The rearrangement joins TRBV27 to TRBJ1-4, with D tentatively TRBD1 (5 bases). The CDR3 is 15 residues long. Germline CDR1 and CDR2: MNHEY and SMNVEV (reference sequence). Trimming stripped 5 bases from V and 4 bases from J, with 14 bases between. The CDR3 DNA sequence: TGTGCCAGCAGTAGGATAGACAGCGATAATGAAAAACTGTTTTTT. This codes for CASSRIDSDNEKLFF.

The rearrangement uses TRBV4-1 and TRBJ2-1; possibly TRBD2 for D (6 bases). Per germline, CDR1 MGHRA and CDR2 YSYEKL. The CDR3 spans 17 residues. Trimming removed 4 bases at V and 5 bases at J, with 21 bases between. CDR3 sequence: CASSRTFVTSSNNEQFF. DNA for the CDR3: TGCGCCAGCAGCCGTACTTTTGTGACTAGTAGTAACAATGAGCAGTTCTTC.

This chain uses TRBV28 with TRBJ2-1; TRBD2 matches at 8 bases. CDR3 length: 15 residues. CDR1 is MDHEN and CDR2 is SYDVKM in the germline V gene. Trimming took 6 bases from V and 8 from J; bases not matched to a gene: 12. Written as DNA, the CDR3 is TGTGCCAGCAGCTCTACGGGAGGGCCATCGTATGAGCAGTTCTTC. It yields the protein CASSSTGGPSYEQFF. Combining the CDR3 with reference TRBV28 and TRBJ2-1 gives the whole variable domain DVKVTQSSRYLVKRTGEKVFLECVQDMDHENMFWYRQDPGLGLRLIYFSYDVKMKEKGDIPEGYSVSREKKERFSLILESASTNQTSMYLCASSSTGGPSYEQFFGPGTRLTVL.